Following are 23 T cell receptor beta chains from one sample sequenced in a study of cytomegalovirus exposure and HLA in healthy donors. With 60 Vbeta and 13 Jbeta primers, the PCR was carried out. The method was immunoSEQ multiplex PCR; TCRdb's version includes in-frame clones alone and lacks a portion of them. The table includes under 150,000 clones, roughly three quarters detected once. The sequencing input was PBMCs. These receptors were collected from a man aged 30 to 39 in good health and CMV-seronegative.

The chain uses TRBV30 and TRBJ2-2, with 7 bases fitting TRBD1. Germline CDR1 is GTSNPN and CDR2 is SVGIG (reference sequence). The length of the CDR3 is 17 residues. V lost 2 bases and J lost 2; bases outside the gene matches: 11. The CDR3 protein is CAWSRFQGQPNTGELFF. The CDR3 DNA is TGTGCCTGGAGTAGGTTCCAGGGACAGCCAAACACCGGGGAGCTGTTTTTT.

The gene calls are TRBV27 and TRBJ2-6; 9 bases align to TRBD1. CDR1 is MNHEY and CDR2 is SMNVEV in the germline V gene (reference sequence). This CDR3 has 18 amino acids. With 0 bases clipped from V and 0 bases from J, the junction kept 3 bases outside the gene matches. The CDR3 is CASSLSGQGFSGANVLTF. In DNA, the CDR3 is TGTGCCAGCAGTTTATCGGGACAGGGCTTCTCTGGGGCCAACGTCCTGACTTTC.

This clone appeared once. J is TRBJ2-5 and V is TRBV6-5; 9 bases are shared with TRBD2. This CDR3 contains 13 residues. The V gene end was trimmed by 5 bases and the J gene end by 5 bases; junction bases not matched to a gene: 3. CDR1 and CDR2 (germline): MNHEY, SVGAGI. CDR3 region: CASSLAGSETQYF. CDR3 nucleotides: TGTGCCAGCAGTCTAGCGGGATCGGAGACCCAGTACTTC.

In its sample, this clone was seen a few times. This rearrangement joins TRBV4-2 to TRBJ1-5; maybe TRBD1 (6 bases). Germline V gives CDR1 LGHNA, CDR2 YNFKEQ. With 4 bases removed from V and 10 bases from J, the gap between germline ends came to 23 bases. This CDR3 has 16 amino acids. CDR3 residues: CASSPQGHNGISPQHF. The DNA for the CDR3 is TGTGCCAGCAGCCCCCAGGGACATAACGGGATCAGCCCCCAGCATTTT.

V and J are TRBV7-3 and TRBJ2-2; a weak D match, TRBD2 (5 bases). Germline values: CDR1 SGHTA, CDR2 FQGTGA. CDR3 length: 14 residues. V lost 4 bases and J lost 2, with 8 bases in between. The CDR3 coding sequence is TGTGCCAGCAGCTCTGGACTCAACACCGGGGAGCTGTTTTTT. It is translated as CASSSGLNTGELFF.

This chain links TRBV9 with TRBJ1-5, with D tentatively TRBD1 (6 bases). Germline loops: CDR1 SGDLS, CDR2 YYNGEE. This CDR3 spans 14 amino acids. V lost 3 bases and J 4 bases, leaving 11 bases between the germline ends. The CDR3 DNA reads TGTGCCAGCAGCGCCCAAGGGGGTAATCAGCCCCAGCATTTT. This sequence encodes CASSAQGGNQPQHF.

The V gene is TRBV6-5, the J gene TRBJ2-1; TRBD2 aligns across 12 bases. CDR1 is MNHEY and CDR2 is SVGAGI in the germline V gene. The CDR3 sequence is 15 residues long. Trimming cost V 6 bases and J 6 bases; bases outside gene matches: 6. The CDR3 coding sequence is TGTGCCAGCAGCCCACTAGCGGGGGGTGTCAATGAGCAGTTCTTC. Its protein product is CASSPLAGGVNEQFF.

The V call is TRBV5-4, the J call TRBJ2-2, with 10 bases matching TRBD2. This CDR3 has 16 amino acids. Germline V gene lookup returns CDR1 SGHNT and CDR2 YYREEE (reference sequence). The junction had 7 bases not matched to a gene; V was cut back by 4 bases and J by 4 bases. This CDR3 reads CASSRSTSGATGELFF. CDR3 bases: TGTGCCAGCAGCCGCTCCACTAGCGGGGCCACCGGGGAGCTGTTTTTT.

The chain employs TRBV10-3 and TRBJ1-6; D is unclear. The CDR3 extends over 12 amino acids. The V gene's germline CDR1 is ENHRY and CDR2 SYGVKD. V dropped 2 bases and J dropped 11 bases, with 7 bases sitting between them. The CDR3 reads CAISEPYPPLHF. The CDR3, as DNA: TGTGCCATCAGTGAGCCCTATCCACCCCTCCACTTT.

This chain joins TRBV7-6 and TRBJ2-7, with 11 bases aligning to TRBD2. Germline V gene sequence: CDR1 SGHVS, CDR2 FNYEAQ. The CDR3 spans 15 residues. After removal of 5 bases from V and 5 bases from J, the junction contained 8 bases not matched to a gene. The CDR3 loop reads CASSMLAGGRDEQYF. CDR3 nucleotides: TGTGCCAGCAGCATGTTAGCGGGGGGGCGGGACGAGCAGTACTTC.

The V and J genes are TRBV5-1 and TRBJ2-1; TRBD1 matches 8 bases. CDR3 length: 16 amino acids. The J segment lost 8 bases and the V segment lost 4 bases, leaving 14 bases of the junction unmatched. Germline CDR1 is SGHRS and CDR2 is YFSETQ. The CDR3, as DNA: TGCGCCAGCAGCGGAGGTGGCTCCAGGGGGCTCTATGAGCAGTTCTTC. Protein: CASSGGGSRGLYEQFF.

J is TRBJ1-1 and V is TRBV5-4; D might be TRBD1 (6 bases). The CDR3 covers 15 residues. Between the trimmed V and J ends, which lost 4 bases and 1 base, there was a span of 14 bases. In germline, CDR1 is SGHNT, CDR2 YYREEE (reference sequence). CDR3 sequence: CASSPISDRNTEAFF. CDR3 DNA sequence: TGTGCCAGCAGCCCCATATCGGACAGGAACACTGAAGCTTTCTTT.

V and J are TRBV30 and TRBJ2-1; 11 nucleotides line up with TRBD2. The length of the CDR3 is 13 residues. Trimming at V came to 2 bases and at J to 8 bases, leaving 2 bases not matched to a gene. CDR1 GTSNPN and CDR2 SVGIG come from the germline V gene (reference sequence). The CDR3 DNA is TGTGCCTGGAGTCTAGCGGGGGGCGATGAGCAGTTCTTC. This encodes CAWSLAGGDEQFF. Variable domain in full (rest from reference TRBV30 and TRBJ2-1): SQTIHQWPATLVQPVGSPLSLECTVEGTSNPNLYWYRQAAGRGLQLLFYSVGIGQISSEVPQNLSASRPQDRQFILSSKKLLLSDSGFYLCAWSLAGGDEQFFGPGTRLTVL.

CDR3 residues: CASSRDSLGYEQYF. The CDR3, as DNA: TGCGCCAGCAGCCGGGACAGTCTAGGGTACGAGCAGTACTTC. This rearrangement joins TRBV5-1 to TRBJ2-7, with 7 bases identical to TRBD1. This CDR3 region has 14 residues. V was pared by 4 bases and J by 4 bases, with 8 bases of the junction left unmatched. Per the germline V gene, CDR1 is SGHRS and CDR2 is YFSETQ.

The chain carries TRBV2 and TRBJ1-5, with D unresolved. The length of the CDR3 is 14 residues. The germline V and J ends were trimmed by 8 bases and 9 bases, with 20 bases remaining between them. The germline V gene has CDR1 SNHLY and CDR2 FYNNEI. CDR3 sequence: CASGIFRGKGPQHF. CDR3 sequence (DNA): TGTGCCAGCGGAATTTTTCGAGGGAAAGGGCCCCAGCATTTT.

The J gene is TRBJ2-1, the V gene TRBV7-9, with D tentatively TRBD1 (6 bases). Germline V gives CDR1 SEHNR, CDR2 FQNEAQ (reference sequence). V lost 4 bases and J 8 bases, leaving 15 bases between the germline ends. The CDR3 runs to 14 residues. CDR3 region: CASSSQGLVYEQFF. In DNA, the CDR3 is TGTGCCAGCAGCTCACAGGGTTTAGTCTATGAGCAGTTCTTC.

This clone was seen a few times. The rearrangement joins TRBV4-1 to TRBJ2-2, with D tentatively TRBD2 (6 bases). V was cut by 6 bases and J by 4 bases, with 15 bases left in between. Germline CDR1 MGHRA, CDR2 YSYEKL. This CDR3 contains 15 residues. CDR3 amino acids: CASSPSTGSTGELFF. CDR3 in DNA: TGCGCCAGCAGTCCCTCTACCGGGAGCACCGGGGAGCTGTTTTTT.

This chain uses TRBV28 with TRBJ1-1, with 10 bases identical to TRBD1. V lost 5 bases to trimming and J lost 3 bases; unmatched junction nucleotides: 9. Germline lookup yields CDR1 MDHEN and CDR2 SYDVKM. This CDR3 spans 16 amino acids. CDR3 loop: CASSITGTGVYTEAFF. The CDR3 nucleotides read TGTGCCAGCAGTATAACCGGGACAGGGGTGTACACTGAAGCTTTCTTT. Filled out from reference TRBV28 and TRBJ1-1, the complete variable domain reads DVKVTQSSRYLVKRTGEKVFLECVQDMDHENMFWYRQDPGLGLRLIYFSYDVKMKEKGDIPEGYSVSREKKERFSLILESASTNQTSMYLCASSITGTGVYTEAFFGQGTRLTVV.

There are a few counts of this clone. The rearrangement uses TRBV11-2 and TRBJ2-1, with 9 nucleotides matching TRBD2. This CDR3 has 13 residues. Unmatched junction bases numbered 4, after V lost 3 bases and J lost 10 bases. Germline assignment: CDR1 SGHAT and CDR2 FQNNGV. As DNA, the CDR3 is TGTGCCAGCAGCTTCGGGACTAGCTACGAGCAGTTCTTC. Protein sequence: CASSFGTSYEQFF. The complete variable domain, with remaining parts taken from reference TRBV11-2 and TRBJ2-1, reads EAGVAQSPRYKIIEKRQSVAFWCNPISGHATLYWYQQILGQGPKLLIQFQNNGVVDDSQLPKDRFSAERLKGVDSTLKIQPAKLEDSAVYLCASSFGTSYEQFFGPGTRLTVL.

This clone appeared a few times. The rearrangement uses TRBV14 and TRBJ1-1; D uncertain. Trimming took 1 base from V and 1 from J, leaving 7 bases between them. CDR3 length equals 14 residues. The germline V gene encodes CDR1 SGHDN and CDR2 FVKESK. As DNA, the CDR3 is TGTGCCAGCAGCCAAGTTAGCAGGAACACTGAAGCTTTCTTT. The encoded protein is CASSQVSRNTEAFF.

The chain carries TRBV2 and TRBJ2-1; D unclear. The CDR3 is made up of 11 amino acids. Germline-derived CDR1 and CDR2 are SNHLY and FYNNEI. V lost 11 bases and J lost 7, with 12 bases in between. The CDR3 sequence: CAASPSNEQFF. The DNA for the CDR3 is TGTGCCGCCTCCCCCAGTAATGAGCAGTTCTTC. Variable domain in full (rest from reference TRBV2 and TRBJ2-1): EPEVTQTPSHQVTQMGQEVILRCVPISNHLYFYWYRQILGQKVEFLVSFYNNEISEKSEIFDDQFSVERPDGSNFTLKIRSTKLEDSAMYFCAASPSNEQFFGPGTRLTVL.

The rearrangement uses TRBV19 and TRBJ1-1; 8 bases map to TRBD1. Germline loops: CDR1 LNHDA, CDR2 SQIVND (reference sequence). The V segment lost 4 bases and the J segment 6 bases; nucleotides outside the gene matches: 7. The CDR3 has 14 residues. The CDR3 region is CASSTKGTGAEAFF. CDR3 bases: TGTGCCAGTAGTACAAAGGGGACAGGCGCTGAAGCTTTCTTT.

This rearrangement joins TRBV5-6 to TRBJ1-1, with 7 bases matching TRBD1. CDR1 is SGHDT, CDR2 YYEEEE, per germline. Unmatched junction bases numbered 2, after V lost 2 bases and J lost 4 bases. The CDR3 extends over 13 amino acids. CDR3 DNA: TGTGCCAGCAGCTTTGACAGGGCCACTGAAGCTTTCTTT. As protein: CASSFDRATEAFF.